These 17 T cell receptor beta chains originate from one sample sequenced in a study of blood T cell repertoires in COVID-19. Assay: immunoSEQ multiplex PCR; the TCRdb copy retains only in-frame clones and omits some. The table has about 270,000 clones, approximately 90% seen once; the top ten hold approximately 4%. Sequencing input: PBMCs or T cells enriched from blood (not recorded which). The receptors were gathered from a woman aged 25 to 39 with acute COVID-19.

This clone has just one count. The chain carries TRBV30 and TRBJ1-1; possibly TRBD1 for D (5 bases). From germline, CDR1 is GTSNPN and CDR2 SVGIG (reference sequence). Trimming cost V 4 bases and J 3 bases, with 9 bases left between them. This CDR3 contains 12 residues. CDR3 amino acids: CAWTWGDTEAFF. In DNA, the CDR3 is TGTGCCTGGACGTGGGGGGACACTGAAGCTTTCTTT.

V gene TRBV28 combines with J gene TRBJ2-1, with 7 bases aligning to TRBD1. The germline CDR1 and CDR2 sequences are MDHEN and SYDVKM. J gave up 5 bases and V 6 bases, and 10 bases lay outside the gene matches. CDR3 size: 15 residues. The CDR3 region is CASSRTGTANNEQFF. For the CDR3, the DNA is TGTGCCAGCAGCCGAACCGGGACAGCAAACAATGAGCAGTTCTTC.

The J gene is TRBJ2-3, the V gene TRBV5-4; TRBD2 matches at 8 bases. The J segment lost 7 bases and the V segment lost 4 bases, leaving 14 bases of the junction unmatched. The CDR3 spans 16 residues. From germline, CDR1 is SGHNT and CDR2 YYREEE (reference sequence). DNA of the CDR3: TGTGCCAGCAGCCGGACTAGCATTGAGGCCCGGCATACGCAGTATTTT. Residues: CASSRTSIEARHTQYF.

The rearrangement uses TRBV18 and TRBJ2-7; TRBD1 matches at 7 bases. This CDR3 has 15 amino acids. Germline V gives CDR1 KGHSH, CDR2 LQKENI. V gave up 3 bases and J gave up 4 bases; unmatched junction bases: 9. The CDR3 sequence is CASSPTGAPLYEQYF. The CDR3 bases are TGTGCCAGCTCACCCACAGGGGCACCACTATACGAGCAGTACTTC.

The chain carries TRBV7-2 and TRBJ1-4; no reliable D call. V was pared by 3 bases and J by 8 bases, with 10 bases between. Germline V gene data show CDR1 as SGHTA and CDR2 as FQGNSA. The CDR3 runs 13 residues. CDR3 in DNA: TGTGCCAGCAGCTTGATCGGGAACGAAAAACTGTTTTTT. Its protein is CASSLIGNEKLFF. Drawing the rest from reference TRBV7-2 and TRBJ1-4, the complete variable domain is GAGVSQSPSNKVTEKGKDVELRCDPISGHTALYWYRQSLGQGLEFLIYFQGNSAPDKSGLPSDRFSAERTGGSVSTLTIQRTQQEDSAVYLCASSLIGNEKLFFGSGTQLSVL.

This chain joins TRBV21-1 and TRBJ1-5. TRBV21-1 is flagged as a pseudogene. CDR3 length: 16 amino acids. The CDR3 coding sequence is TGTGCCAGCAGCAAATGGGGTGTGGGACTCAAACAGCCCCAGCATTTT. Its protein product is CASSKWGVGLKQPQHF.

The chain joins TRBV27 to TRBJ1-5, with unresolved D. Trimming took off 2 bases at V and 6 bases at J, with 5 bases between the two ends. Germline lookup yields CDR1 MNHEY and CDR2 SMNVEV (reference sequence). This CDR3 is 12 amino acids long. For the CDR3, the DNA is TGTGCCAGCAGTTTAAACGGTCAGCCCCAGCATTTT. This translates into CASSLNGQPQHF.

This chain uses TRBV28 with TRBJ1-1, with 7 bases fitting TRBD1. The V segment lost 3 bases and the J segment 8 bases; nucleotides outside the gene matches: 9. This CDR3 comprises 14 residues. In germline, CDR1 is MDHEN, CDR2 SYDVKM. CDR3 residues: CASSFVRGYSEAFF. The CDR3 nucleotides are TGTGCCAGCAGTTTCGTCAGGGGGTACTCCGAAGCTTTCTTT.

The chain uses TRBV7-6 and TRBJ2-1, with D tentatively TRBD2 (5 bases). Germline values: CDR1 SGHVS, CDR2 FNYEAQ. Trimming took off 5 bases at V and 1 base at J, with 12 bases between the two ends. The CDR3 loop spans 15 amino acids. The CDR3 protein is CASSPLANSYNEQFF. As DNA, the CDR3 is TGTGCCAGCAGCCCATTAGCGAATTCCTACAATGAGCAGTTCTTC. The variable domain in full, with the rest retrieved from reference TRBV7-6 and TRBJ2-1, is GAGVSQSPRYKVTKRGQDVALRCDPISGHVSLYWYRQALGQGPEFLTYFNYEAQQDKSGLPNDRFSAERPEGSISTLTIQRTEQRDSAMYRCASSPLANSYNEQFFGPGTRLTVL.

V and J are TRBV10-1 and TRBJ2-5; TRBD2 matches 15 bases. The length of the CDR3 is 17 residues. The junction had 7 bases not matched to a gene; V was cut back by 3 bases and J by 5 bases. CDR1 is WNHNN, CDR2 SYGVQD, per germline (reference sequence). As DNA, the CDR3 is TGCGCCAGCAGTGACCAGGGACTAGCGGGAGGACTCGAGACCCAGTACTTC. Its translation: CASSDQGLAGGLETQYF.

CDR3 bases: TGTGCCAGCAGCTTGGGGGGACAGGGGGCTATCGAGCAGTACTTC. Its protein product is CASSLGGQGAIEQYF. The genes are TRBV5-4 and TRBJ2-7; 12 bases are a match to TRBD1. The germline gives CDR1 SGHNT, CDR2 YYREEE (reference sequence). V dropped 0 bases and J dropped 6; count of bases not matched to a gene: 4. The CDR3 has 15 amino acids.

CDR3 sequence reads: CASSIQRLADYEQYF. CDR3 coding DNA: TGTGCCAGCAGCATACAGCGACTAGCGGACTACGAGCAGTACTTC. The chain recombines TRBV2 with TRBJ2-7, with 9 bases matching TRBD2. With V trimmed by 6 bases and J by 3 bases, 9 bases remained unmatched. This CDR3 has 15 amino acids. Germline CDR1 is SNHLY and CDR2 is FYNNEI.

The rearrangement uses TRBV24-1 and TRBJ2-7; the match to TRBD1 covers 8 bases. CDR3 length equals 15 residues. Trimming took 3 bases from V and 3 from J; bases not matched to a gene: 6. Germline-derived CDR1 and CDR2 are KGHDR and SFDVKD. The CDR3 loop is CATSDRPGGNYEQYF. The CDR3 nucleotides read TGTGCCACCAGTGATAGGCCAGGGGGCAACTACGAGCAGTACTTC.

J is TRBJ2-1 and V is TRBV18, with 11 bases fitting TRBD2. From germline, CDR1 is KGHSH and CDR2 LQKENI. The CDR3 covers 14 residues. The junction had 5 bases not matched to a gene; V was cut back by 8 bases and J by 5 bases. The CDR3 bases are TGTGCCAGCCACGGGACTAGCGGAAACAATGAGCAGTTCTTC. This gives the protein CASHGTSGNNEQFF.

Only a few counts were recorded for this clone. J is TRBJ2-3 and V is TRBV5-4, with TRBD2 matching 11 bases. Germline lookup yields CDR1 SGHNT and CDR2 YYREEE (reference sequence). CDR3 length: 16 residues. Unmatched junction bases numbered 6, after V lost 5 bases and J lost 1 base. CDR3 loop: CASSFPLAGGTDTQYF. The DNA for the CDR3 is TGTGCCAGCAGTTTCCCACTAGCGGGAGGCACAGATACGCAGTATTTT.

This sequence joins TRBV9 and TRBJ2-1; maybe TRBD2 (6 bases). The CDR3 length is 16 residues. Germline V lookup: CDR1 SGDLS, CDR2 YYNGEE. V was clipped by 3 bases and J by 0 bases, with 13 bases between them. The CDR3 DNA reads as TGTGCCAGCAGCGCCCCCCTGCGGGGCTCCTACAATGAGCAGTTCTTC. Amino acids: CASSAPLRGSYNEQFF.

The rearrangement uses TRBV5-1 and TRBJ2-2; TRBD2 agrees at 7 bases. Germline values: CDR1 SGHRS, CDR2 YFSETQ. The V and J ends lost 1 base and 0 bases, in that order; junction bases with no gene match: 0. CDR3 length: 15 residues. The CDR3 protein is CASSLSGANTGELFF. The DNA for the CDR3 is TGCGCCAGCAGCTTGAGCGGGGCGAACACCGGGGAGCTGTTTTTT. The whole variable domain, filled in from reference TRBV5-1 and TRBJ2-2, reads KAGVTQTPRYLIKTRGQQVTLSCSPISGHRSVSWYQQTPGQGLQFLFEYFSETQRNKGNFPGRFSGRQFSNSRSEMNVSTLELGDSALYLCASSLSGANTGELFFGEGSRLTVL.